Shown below are 11 T cell receptor beta chains from a single sample sequenced in a study of Graves' ophthalmopathy and Graves' hyperthyroidism. Transcripts of RNA were the source for amplifying TCR beta CDR3 regions. HTBI primers were employed in first-round RT-PCR, then a second-round multiplex PCR followed. Using its own MiXCR run on the multiplex PCR reads, TCRdb lists one record per CDR3 protein. The data contain some 410,000 distinct CDR3 sequences, 21% of them seen just once; the ten biggest clones take up around 3.1%. The sequenced sample was peripheral blood. These receptors were taken from a woman aged 18-29 years with stable Graves' hyperthyroidism.

As for this clonotype: One end of the junction varies from germline; a read error may be responsible. The V gene is TRBV12-3 or TRBV12-4, the J gene TRBJ2-5; TRBD2 is a possible D gene (6 bases). CDR3 length equals 12 residues. CDR3 DNA sequence: TGTGCCAGCAGTAAAGACCGGGACTCGCTGTCCTTC. Its protein is CASSKDRDSLSF.

This clonotype has just one count. This chain joins TRBV4-1 and TRBJ2-2, with 9 positions matching TRBD2. The CDR3 length is 20 residues. V was pared by 3 bases and J by 4 bases, with 18 bases of the junction left unmatched. Germline V lookup: CDR1 MGHRA, CDR2 YSYEKL. CDR3 nucleotide sequence: TGCGCCAGCAGCCACCCCCTGGGGAGTCGCGGGAGGGCGGGCACCGGGGAGCTGTTTTTT. Protein product: CASSHPLGSRGRAGTGELFF.

This clonotype was detected a few times. The chain has TRBV19 and TRBJ1-1; TRBD1 might be the D (6 bases). The V end was cut by 3 bases, the J end by 4 bases, with 18 bases between. CDR1 and CDR2 (germline): LNHDA, SQIVND (reference sequence). The CDR3 runs to 16 residues. DNA of the CDR3: TGTGCCAGTAGTATCCAGGCAGGGGTCGAGACCACTGAAGCTTTCTTT. As protein: CASSIQAGVETTEAFF.

Only a few counts were recorded for this clonotype. The gene calls are TRBV3-1 and TRBJ1-2; D is uncertain. The CDR3 length is 16 residues. The germline V and J ends were trimmed by 0 bases and 5 bases, with 16 bases remaining between them. Per the germline V gene, CDR1 is LGHDT and CDR2 is YNNKEL (reference sequence). As DNA, the CDR3 is TGTGCCAGCAGCCAAGATCCTGGGCCCATGAAGTATGGCTACACCTTC. Protein product: CASSQDPGPMKYGYTF. The full variable domain, its missing parts supplied by reference TRBV3-1 and TRBJ1-2, is DTAVSQTPKYLVTQMGNDKSIKCEQNLGHDTMYWYKQDSKKFLKIMFSYNNKELIINETVPNRFSPKSPDKAHLNLHINSLELGDSAVYFCASSQDPGPMKYGYTFGSGTRLTVV.

This clonotype was counted a few times. V and J are TRBV20-1 and TRBJ2-7, with 10 bases that match TRBD2. The CDR3 loop spans 14 amino acids. Germline CDR1 is DFQATT and CDR2 is SNEGSKA (reference sequence). Unmatched junction bases numbered 9, after V lost 3 bases and J lost 7 bases. CDR3 sequence reads: CSASRAGGPLEQYF. DNA of the CDR3: TGCAGTGCTAGTCGAGCGGGAGGGCCGCTTGAGCAGTACTTC.

This clonotype was observed at least ten times. The chain is built from TRBV4-1 and TRBJ1-2; D gene unclear. The CDR3 is made up of 13 amino acids. Germline values: CDR1 MGHRA, CDR2 YSYEKL. Trimming removed 0 bases from V and 7 bases from J, with 9 bases in between. The CDR3 spells CASSQEAAGGYTF. The CDR3 DNA sequence: TGCGCCAGCAGCCAAGAGGCAGCGGGTGGCTACACCTTC.

V is TRBV15 and J is TRBJ2-2; 9 bases are a match to TRBD1. The V segment lost 5 bases and the J segment 5 bases; nucleotides outside the gene matches: 3. The germline gives CDR1 LNHNV, CDR2 YYDKDF (reference sequence). This CDR3 comprises 14 residues. The CDR3 loop is CATSRDRETGELFF. DNA of the CDR3: TGTGCCACCAGCCGGGACAGGGAGACCGGGGAGCTGTTTTTT.

This clonotype was detected many times. The gene calls are TRBV27 and TRBJ2-7, with D perhaps TRBD1 (6 bases). V lost 6 bases and J lost 6, with 18 bases in between. Germline assignment: CDR1 MNHEY and CDR2 SMNVEV (reference sequence). The CDR3 is made up of 14 amino acids. The CDR3 DNA reads TGTGCCAGCAGAACGCTTCAGGGGAGCCGCGAGCAGTACTTC. Translation: CASRTLQGSREQYF.

This clonotype was seen more than once but under ten times. The rearrangement joins TRBV12-3 or TRBV12-4 to TRBJ2-7, with TRBD2 identical over 8 bases. This CDR3 contains 15 residues. The J segment lost 1 base and the V segment lost 5 bases, leaving 7 bases of the junction unmatched. The CDR3 nucleotides read TGTGCCAGCAGTCGACAGCGGGGGCCTTCCTACGAGCAGTACTTC. Translating gives CASSRQRGPSYEQYF.

This clonotype has a count of ten or more. At one end, the junction sequence differs from germline, possibly due to a read error. The V and J genes are TRBV7-2 and TRBJ1-1, with TRBD1 matching 8 bases. The CDR3 has 15 amino acids. Germline values: CDR1 SGHTA, CDR2 FQGNSA. The CDR3 spells CASGFMGTGNTEAFF. The CDR3 DNA reads TGTGCCAGCGGCTTTATGGGGACAGGGAACACTGAAGCTTTCTTT.

There are a few counts of this clonotype. The rearrangement joins TRBV7-6 to TRBJ2-1; D possibly corresponds to TRBD1 (6 bases). The CDR3 has 13 residues. The germline V and J ends were trimmed by 5 bases and 5 bases, with 10 bases remaining between them. Germline assignment: CDR1 SGHVS and CDR2 FNYEAQ. The CDR3 DNA reads TGTGCCAGCAGCCAAACAGGGAACAATGAGCAGTTCTTC. Encoded protein: CASSQTGNNEQFF.